A single sample gave rise to the 18 T cell receptor beta chains below, sequenced in a study. Treg sorting used a CD4+CD25+CD127-/low gate. TCRdb re-called the 5' RACE reads with MiXCR, one entry per CDR3 protein. The table shows around 55,000 distinct CDR3 sequences, with less than 25% occurring only once. Sequences were obtained from tumor-infiltrating Tregs sorted from the breast tumor. Receptor source: a female donor with breast cancer.

This clonotype was counted only a few times. The chain has TRBV6-6 and TRBJ2-7; 11 nucleotides line up with TRBD1. The junction had 6 bases not matched to a gene; V was cut back by 4 bases and J by 4 bases. This CDR3 contains 15 residues. Looked up from germline, CDR1 is MNHNY and CDR2 is SVGAGI (reference sequence). The CDR3 sequence is CASSSGTGGRYEQYF. CDR3 nucleotide sequence: TGTGCCAGCAGTTCCGGGACAGGGGGTCGATACGAGCAGTACTTC.

The CDR3 nucleotides are TGTGCCAGCAACCCCTCAGGGGGAGACACCGAGCAGTACTTC. As protein: CASNPSGGDTEQYF. The chain joins TRBV11-2 to TRBJ2-7; 7 bases agree with TRBD1. Germline V CDR1 and CDR2: SGHAT, FQNNGV. The CDR3 consists of 14 residues. After removal of 7 bases from V and 6 bases from J, the junction contained 12 bases not matched to a gene. Drawing the rest from reference TRBV11-2 and TRBJ2-7, the complete variable domain is EAGVAQSPRYKIIEKRQSVAFWCNPISGHATLYWYQQILGQGPKLLIQFQNNGVVDDSQLPKDRFSAERLKGVDSTLKIQPAKLEDSAVYLCASNPSGGDTEQYFGPGTRLTVT.

On this clonotype itself: A much larger clone is a single base away; this may be a read error. This chain uses TRBV5-1 with TRBJ2-7, with D possibly matching TRBD1 (6 bases). The CDR3 sequence is 15 residues long. The V gene's germline CDR1 is SGHRS and CDR2 YFSETQ. The CDR3 nucleotides are TGCGCCAGCAACTTGGCCCCGACAGGACGGTACGAGCAGTACTTC. This sequence encodes CASNLAPTGRYEQYF.

This clonotype was observed a handful of times. This may stem from a read error, because a much larger clone lies one nucleotide away. V usage is TRBV5-6 and J usage is TRBJ1-5, with 9 bases lining up with TRBD1. The germline CDR1 and CDR2 sequences are SGHDT and YYEEEE. Germline trimming cut 1 base from V and 11 bases from J; bases unmatched to any gene: 13. The CDR3 is made up of 16 amino acids. DNA for the CDR3: TGTGCCAGCAGCTTGAGCCCGGGGACAGGGACGAGGGCCCAGCATTTT. Amino acids: CASSLSPGTGTRAQHF.

Many counts were recorded for this clonotype. The chain uses TRBV24-1 and TRBJ2-1; maybe TRBD2 (6 bases). The CDR3 runs 13 residues. The V gene's germline CDR1 is KGHDR and CDR2 SFDVKD. V was trimmed by 9 bases and J by 6 bases, leaving 14 bases between them. In nucleotides, the CDR3 is TGTGCCACCGGGGGGACTTCGCTCAATGAGCAGTTCTTC. Amino acid sequence: CATGGTSLNEQFF.

The chain is built from TRBV13 and TRBJ2-3; tentative D call: TRBD2 (5 bases). V was cut by 6 bases and J by 2 bases, with 12 bases left in between. The germline gives CDR1 PRHDT, CDR2 FYEKMQ (reference sequence). The CDR3 has 14 residues. Here the CDR3 reads CASRFERNTDTQYF. CDR3 in DNA: TGTGCCAGCAGGTTTGAGCGGAACACAGATACGCAGTATTTT.

This clonotype was picked up a small number of times. The V and J genes are TRBV6-1 and TRBJ2-7; no firm D call. Per the germline V gene, CDR1 is MNHNS and CDR2 is SASEGT. The CDR3 is 12 amino acids. The ends were cut back, 2 bases at V and 3 bases at J, with 5 bases in the middle. In DNA, the CDR3 is TGTGCCAGCAGTGAACGGTTCTACGAGCAGTACTTC. This codes for CASSERFYEQYF.

As concerns this clonotype: A much larger clone differs by one base, so this may be a read error. This chain links TRBV5-1 with TRBJ2-1; 7 bases line up with TRBD2. Germline CDR1 reads SGHRS; CDR2 reads YFSETQ. This CDR3 region has 14 residues. V lost 4 bases to trimming and J lost 11 bases; unmatched junction nucleotides: 12. The CDR3 reads CASSPIQTGGKQFF. CDR3 DNA: TGCGCCAGCAGCCCCATTCAAACGGGGGGTAAGCAGTTCTTC.

This clonotype appeared a few times. The V and J genes are TRBV2 and TRBJ1-2, with 7 bases fitting TRBD1. Germline V gene lookup returns CDR1 SNHLY and CDR2 FYNNEI. The V gene end was trimmed by 5 bases and the J gene end by 1 base; junction bases not matched to a gene: 10. The CDR3 consists of 16 residues. The CDR3 loop is CASSKTGERGNYGYTF. The DNA of the CDR3 is TGTGCCAGCAGTAAAACAGGGGAAAGGGGTAACTATGGCTACACCTTC.

The V call is TRBV6-5, the J call TRBJ2-7; 11 bases match TRBD2. The CDR3 covers 16 residues. Germline values: CDR1 MNHEY, CDR2 SVGAGI. Losses at the gene ends were 0 bases for V and 1 base for J; bases not matched to a gene: 2. In nucleotides, the CDR3 is TGTGCCAGCAGTTACTCGACTAGCGGGGTTTCCTACGAGCAGTACTTC. It yields the protein CASSYSTSGVSYEQYF.

The rearrangement uses TRBV28 and TRBJ1-2; 9 bases are shared with TRBD1. The CDR3 is 15 amino acids. Germline V gene data show CDR1 as MDHEN and CDR2 as SYDVKM. Trimming removed 7 bases from V and 3 bases from J; junction bases left unmatched: 9. CDR3 nucleotide sequence: TGTGCCAGCAAAAGGGGGGACAGGGATGACTATGGCTACACCTTC. It encodes CASKRGDRDDYGYTF.

This chain joins TRBV7-2 and TRBJ1-1, with 7 bases matching TRBD1. Trimming removed 5 bases from V and 3 bases from J; junction bases left unmatched: 12. The germline CDR1 and CDR2 sequences are SGHTA and FQGNSA. This CDR3 spans 16 amino acids. The CDR3 loop is CASSTLPGGLDTEAFF. Written as DNA, the CDR3 is TGTGCCAGCAGCACCCTCCCAGGGGGGTTAGACACTGAAGCTTTCTTT.

The rearrangement uses TRBV2 and TRBJ2-1; TRBD2 agrees at 7 bases. Germline loops: CDR1 SNHLY, CDR2 FYNNEI. Germline trimming cut 6 bases from V and 4 bases from J; bases unmatched to any gene: 9. The CDR3 length is 15 residues. The CDR3 coding sequence is TGTGCCAGCAGGGCACTAGCGCTAGTGTACAATGAGCAGTTCTTC. Its protein product is CASRALALVYNEQFF.

There are a few counts of this clonotype. The chain carries TRBV5-6 and TRBJ1-1; D possibly corresponds to TRBD1 (5 bases). The CDR3 consists of 16 residues. Per germline, CDR1 SGHDT and CDR2 YYEEEE. The germline V and J ends were trimmed by 5 bases and 0 bases, with 17 bases remaining between them. This CDR3 is CASRVDRGNLNTEAFF. In DNA, the CDR3 is TGTGCCAGCAGAGTAGATAGGGGTAACTTGAACACTGAAGCTTTCTTT.

The V and J genes are TRBV3-1 and TRBJ2-5; a weak D match, TRBD2 (6 bases). CDR1 is LGHDT, CDR2 YNNKEL, per germline (reference sequence). This CDR3 comprises 17 residues. V gave up 4 bases and J gave up 7 bases, with 25 bases separating them. The CDR3 sequence is CASSPVVVGGPRGTQYF. CDR3 nucleotide sequence: TGTGCCAGCAGCCCCGTGGTAGTAGGAGGGCCCCGGGGGACCCAGTACTTC.

This clonotype was counted ten times or more. The V and J genes are TRBV6-5 and TRBJ1-2; 8 bases are a match to TRBD1. The CDR3 has 14 residues. Germline V gene sequence: CDR1 MNHEY, CDR2 SVGAGI. The J segment lost 8 bases and the V segment lost 2 bases, leaving 7 bases of the junction unmatched. The DNA of the CDR3 is TGTGCCAGCAGTTACCAAGGACAGGGCGGCGGCTACACCTTC. Amino acid sequence: CASSYQGQGGGYTF.

Remarks on this clonotype: A clone one base away is much larger, so this may be a read error. Here the CDR3 omits its conserved ending phenylalanine or tryptophan, so a read error is the likely source. The chain carries TRBV6-5 and TRBJ1-2; D ambiguous. In germline, CDR1 is MNHEY, CDR2 SVGAGI. V was trimmed by 0 bases and J by 3 bases, leaving 8 bases between them. This CDR3 contains 14 residues. The CDR3 region is CASSYSAGDYGYTL. In nucleotides, the CDR3 is TGTGCCAGCAGTTACTCGGCCGGGGACTATGGCTACACCCTC.

The rearrangement joins TRBV5-5 to TRBJ2-1; the match to TRBD1 covers 11 bases. Germline-derived CDR1 and CDR2 are SGHKS and YYEKEE (reference sequence). The CDR3 totals 16 residues. V shed 1 base, J shed 5 bases, and the junction held 5 bases outside the gene matches. CDR3 sequence (DNA): TGTGCCAGCAGCTTGACTGGGACAGGGGGACACAATGAGCAGTTCTTC. This codes for CASSLTGTGGHNEQFF.